The sequence of this TCR beta chain was determined in a study of CD8+ T cells in alopecia areata. General study results and limits: Many expanded lesional clones persisted in scalp and blood during tofacitinib.

Treatment defined: oral pan-JAK inhibitor, 5-10 mg twice daily. The authors sorted CD4+ and CD8+ T cells from PBMCs. This clone appeared once. Its antigen is undetermined. The J segment lost 2 bases and the V segment lost 11 bases, leaving 7 bases of the junction unmatched. The V gene's germline CDR1 is ENHRY and CDR2 SYGVKD. This CDR3 comprises 13 residues. As the sequencing template, cDNA was produced by extracting RNA and reverse transcribing it. Sequenced by immunoSEQ multiplex PCR; TCRdb stores in-frame clones only, minus some. The sample yields just over 150,000 clones, just over 65% seen once. The source was CD4+ T cells sorted from blood, collected at week 4, from a patient treated with tofacitinib. The gene calls are TRBV10-3 and TRBJ2-7; TRBD1 aligns across 9 bases. The clonotype was recovered from a human donor with alopecia areata. CDR3 protein: CASSGQGAYEQYF. In nucleotides, the CDR3 is TGTGCCTCGTCGGGACAGGGCGCCTACGAGCAGTACTTC.